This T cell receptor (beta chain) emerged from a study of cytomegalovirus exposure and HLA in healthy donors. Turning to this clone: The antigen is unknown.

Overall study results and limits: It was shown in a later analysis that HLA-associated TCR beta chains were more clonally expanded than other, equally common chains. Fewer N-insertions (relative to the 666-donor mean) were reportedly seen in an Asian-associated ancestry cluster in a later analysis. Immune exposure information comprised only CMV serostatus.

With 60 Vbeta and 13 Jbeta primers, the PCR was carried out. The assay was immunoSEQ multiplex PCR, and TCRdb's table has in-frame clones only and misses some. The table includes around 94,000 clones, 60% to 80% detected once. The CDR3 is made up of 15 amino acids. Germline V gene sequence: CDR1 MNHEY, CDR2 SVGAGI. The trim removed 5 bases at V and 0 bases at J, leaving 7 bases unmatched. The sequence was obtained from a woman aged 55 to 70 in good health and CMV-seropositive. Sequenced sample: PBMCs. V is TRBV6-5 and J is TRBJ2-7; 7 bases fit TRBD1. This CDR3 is CASSPSRDSSYEQYF. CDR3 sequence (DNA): TGTGCCAGCAGTCCCAGCCGGGACAGCTCCTACGAGCAGTACTTC.